The 4 T cell receptor beta chains in this list originate from one sample, sequenced in a study of blood T cell repertoires in COVID-19. The repertoire was sequenced with immunoSEQ multiplex PCR; TCRdb's copy has only in-frame clones and lacks some. This table holds approximately 170,000 clones, less than 90% found once. The source material was peripheral blood. The receptors were gathered from a man in his sixties with acute or convalescent COVID-19.

The J gene is TRBJ1-2, the V gene TRBV5-1, with 8 bases aligning to TRBD1. The V segment lost 3 bases and the J segment 3 bases; nucleotides outside the gene matches: 7. There are 15 residues in the CDR3. From germline, CDR1 is SGHRS and CDR2 YFSETQ. The CDR3 DNA follows: TGCGCCAGCAGCTCCTCGGTGACAGGGGACTATGGCTACACCTTC. Amino acid sequence: CASSSSVTGDYGYTF.

The chain carries TRBV5-6 and TRBJ1-5; the D is unclear. Trimming removed 0 bases from V and 7 bases from J, with 5 bases in between. Germline CDR1 is SGHDT and CDR2 is YYEEEE. This CDR3 spans 12 amino acids. CDR3 in amino acids: CASSLGRQPQHF. The CDR3 nucleotides read TGTGCCAGCAGCTTGGGGAGGCAGCCCCAGCATTTT.

This sequence joins TRBV18 and TRBJ1-2, with 9 bases aligning to TRBD1. V dropped 5 bases and J dropped 6; count of bases not matched to a gene: 7. This CDR3 has 14 amino acids. Germline lookup yields CDR1 KGHSH and CDR2 LQKENI. CDR3 amino acids: CASSVEDRGDGYTF. In DNA form, the CDR3 reads TGTGCCAGCTCAGTAGAGGACAGGGGAGATGGCTACACCTTC.

The V gene is TRBV7-4, the J gene TRBJ2-3; the match to TRBD1 covers 7 bases. This CDR3 has 16 amino acids. The germline CDR1 and CDR2 sequences are SGHVT and SQSDAQ. V dropped 2 bases and J dropped 3; count of bases not matched to a gene: 8. The CDR3 DNA follows: TGTGCCAGCAGCTTAACCGACAGGGCGAGTACAGATACGCAGTATTTT. As protein: CASSLTDRASTDTQYF.